This T cell receptor (beta chain) was identified in a study of T-cell memory formation after mild COVID-19 (dated by TCRdb to the early 2020s). With regard to the full study: Most TCR sequence clusters were specific to one of the two donors. T-cell clones expanding and contracting after mild COVID-19 in a couple of donors were tracked by longitudinal TCRalpha and TCRbeta repertoire sequencing. Two young, previously healthy adult volunteers made up the cohort, one male and one female.

Ficoll-Paque density gradient centrifugation was the method used to isolate PBMCs. This clonotype was counted only a few times. Which antigen it targets is not known. No base-level quality is on record; no much larger clone is a single base apart. Sequencing instrument: Illumina NovaSeq 6000. Using 5'RACE with constant-segment primers, TCRalpha and TCRbeta cDNA libraries were constructed, with sample barcodes and unique molecular identifiers added in the process. Trizol reagent was used to extract RNA from every sample. Libraries were amplified in two PCR steps, with a second sample barcode and Illumina TruSeq adapters added in the second step. Libraries were sequenced on an Illumina NovaSeq with 2 x 150 bp paired-end reads. The study's own analysis went as follows. Demultiplexing of reads and collapsing into UMI-guided consensus sequences were performed with migec v1.2.7. Using mixcr v2.1.11, the UMI consensuses were aligned to TRA and TRB V and J templates and assembled into clonotypes. Clonotypes were classified as expanded or contracted when called significant by both edgeR and NoisET, with noise models trained on biological replicates. For edgeR calls, a false discovery rate-adjusted p below 0.01 and a log2 fold-change threshold of 1 were applied. As an exploratory analysis of dynamics, max-normalized trajectories of the 1000 most abundant clonotypes were examined with PCA combined with hierarchical clustering. Separately sequenced CD4+ and CD8+ repertoires were used to assign a CD4 or CD8 phenotype to each responding clone. TCRdb reworked the public reads: Q25 trimming with fastp, MiXCR clone assembly, productive beta chains retained. Identical CDR3 protein sequences are pooled into one entry, listed with their most common genes and DNA. These V and J calls originate from TCRdb's pipeline instead of the authors' own analysis. Counted in this sample were over 350,000 distinct CDR3 sequences; 15% to 20% of them appeared once. The ten largest account for under 25% of the sample.

What the authors observed across the whole study: Clones that contracted from day 15 to 85 showed balanced CD4/CD8 phenotypes, whereas a second wave of clones that expanded from day 15 to 37 leaned towards CD4+. Some responding clones were found in pre-infection memory, which suggests that pre-existing cross-reactive memory T cells took part in the SARS-CoV-2 response. Only a couple of mild cases were covered in the study, and larger cohorts including severe cases with pre-infection samples were considered necessary. SARS-CoV-2 specificity of the second-wave clones peaking on day 37 was not confirmed. Contracting CD4+ clones were found mainly in CM and EM memory subsets, while CD8+ clones were enriched in EMRA.

Based on the germline V gene (reference sequence), the CDR1 and CDR2 sequences are DFQATT and SNEGSKA. V is pared back by 2 bases and J by 1 base, with 8 bases lying between the germline termini. The CDR3 numbers 14 residues from cysteine through phenylalanine. CDR3 DNA is the only sequence kept; it has 42 bases, read in frame from the first base. The rearrangement joined TRBV20-1 to TRBJ2-2, with the D gene call left open. The origin of this receptor is a young man who had mild COVID-19 (a few samples of this study predate the infection). The sample titles of this study are shuffled in the database, so cell type and time point are left out; the donor was told from shared clones. The source material was PBMCs or a T cell subset sorted from them (not recorded which). The nucleotide sequence is TGCAGTGCTAGATACGGCCTGAACACCGGGGAGCTGTTTTTT. This encodes CSARYGLNTGELFF.